The 10 T cell receptor beta chains given below trace back to one sample, sequenced in a study of OX40 agonist ivuxolimab in advanced cancers. Here immunoSEQ multiplex PCR was the method, and the copy in TCRdb shows in-frame clones only, minus some. This sample has 55,000 to 65,000 clones, with under 95% found just once. The sequences come from CD4+ or CD8+ T cells sorted from blood, collected in a trial of the OX40 agonist ivuxolimab. Receptors were obtained from an adult with an advanced solid tumor such as melanoma, head and neck, liver or kidney cancer.

V usage is TRBV5-1 and J usage is TRBJ1-5; tentative D call: TRBD1 (6 bases). The V and J ends lost 0 bases and 0 bases respectively, with 13 bases between them. CDR1 is SGHRS, CDR2 YFSETQ, per germline. There are 17 residues in the CDR3. CDR3 sequence: CASSLGDRTYSNQPQHF. DNA for the CDR3: TGCGCCAGCAGCTTGGGCGACAGGACTTATAGCAATCAGCCCCAGCATTTT.

The genes are TRBV28 and TRBJ1-4; D is uncertain. This CDR3 comprises 14 residues. In germline, CDR1 is MDHEN, CDR2 SYDVKM. Deletions cut 3 bases from V and 0 bases from J, with 5 bases between. This CDR3 is CASSFGATNEKLFF. The CDR3 DNA sequence: TGTGCCAGCAGTTTTGGAGCAACTAATGAAAAACTGTTTTTT.

A single count supports this clone. The J gene is TRBJ2-7, the V gene TRBV7-2; D is undetermined. The germline V gene has CDR1 SGHTA and CDR2 FQGNSA. This CDR3 contains 15 residues. V was pared by 2 bases and J by 1 base, with 12 bases between. In nucleotides, the CDR3 is TGTGCCAGCAGCTTATTTGCGGATTTATCCTACGAGCAGTACTTC. Translating it yields CASSLFADLSYEQYF. The full variable domain, with the rest looked up from reference TRBV7-2 and TRBJ2-7, is GAGVSQSPSNKVTEKGKDVELRCDPISGHTALYWYRQSLGQGLEFLIYFQGNSAPDKSGLPSDRFSAERTGGSVSTLTIQRTQQEDSAVYLCASSLFADLSYEQYFGPGTRLTVT.

For the CDR3, the DNA is TGTGCCAGCAGCTTAGCGGGAAGCACAGATACGCAGTATTTT. Residues: CASSLAGSTDTQYF. The gene calls are TRBV7-2 and TRBJ2-3; D remains ambiguous. Trimming took off 0 bases at V and 0 bases at J, with 4 bases between the two ends. Germline CDR1 reads SGHTA; CDR2 reads FQGNSA. The CDR3 totals 14 residues.

V gene TRBV5-1 combines with J gene TRBJ2-2; possibly TRBD2 for D (5 bases). V lost 2 bases and J lost 3, with 11 bases in between. The CDR3 covers 15 residues. CDR1 is SGHRS and CDR2 is YFSETQ in the germline V gene. CDR3 sequence reads: CASSFIGMDTGELFF. The CDR3, as DNA: TGCGCCAGCAGCTTTATCGGGATGGACACCGGGGAGCTGTTTTTT.

This clone showed up just once. The chain uses TRBV5-1 and TRBJ2-2, with TRBD1 matching 7 bases. CDR3 length: 15 residues. Per the germline V gene, CDR1 is SGHRS and CDR2 is YFSETQ. V shed 5 bases, J shed 0 bases, and the junction held 4 bases outside the gene matches. Here the CDR3 DNA reads TGCGCCAGCAGAACCGGGACAGCGAACACCGGGGAGCTGTTTTTT. Translated: CASRTGTANTGELFF.

The chain recombines TRBV11-3 with TRBJ2-3, with 7 bases aligning to TRBD2. CDR3 size: 14 residues. The germline V gene has CDR1 SGHNT and CDR2 YENEEA. The V and J ends lost 4 bases and 0 bases, in that order; junction bases with no gene match: 1. CDR3 DNA: TGTGCCAGCAGCTCGGGAGGAAGCACAGATACGCAGTATTTT. Protein sequence: CASSSGGSTDTQYF. Combining the CDR3 with reference TRBV11-3 and TRBJ2-3 gives the whole variable domain EAGVVQSPRYKIIEKKQPVAFWCNPISGHNTLYWYLQNLGQGPELLIRYENEEAVDDSQLPKDRFSAERLKGVDSTLKIQPAELGDSAVYLCASSSGGSTDTQYFGPGTRLTVL.

This chain uses TRBV27 with TRBJ2-4; D is unresolved. Germline CDR1 and CDR2: MNHEY and SMNVEV (reference sequence). Trimming left V 3 bases short and J 1 base short, with 4 bases between. This CDR3 region has 13 residues. CDR3 sequence reads: CASSFSAKNIQYF. CDR3 nucleotides: TGTGCCAGCAGTTTTTCGGCCAAAAACATTCAGTACTTC.

The chain is built from TRBV15 and TRBJ2-1; no reliable D call. Deletions cut 1 base from V and 3 bases from J, with 10 bases between. Germline V gene lookup returns CDR1 LNHNV and CDR2 YYDKDF (reference sequence). CDR3 length equals 15 residues. The CDR3 reads CATSRGGSYYNEQFF. As DNA, the CDR3 is TGTGCCACCAGCAGAGGGGGTTCGTACTACAATGAGCAGTTCTTC.

The chain recombines TRBV7-9 with TRBJ2-7, with 7 nucleotides matching TRBD1. Germline V gene lookup returns CDR1 SEHNR and CDR2 FQNEAQ (reference sequence). The CDR3 is 15 amino acids. V trimming: 5 bases; J trimming: 3 bases; junction bases outside the gene matches: 10. CDR3: CASSKDRDPHYEQYF. The CDR3 nucleotides are TGTGCCAGCAGCAAAGACAGGGACCCACACTACGAGCAGTACTTC.